This T cell receptor beta chain was documented in a study of human thymus T cells. Study-level results: In thymic and blood repertoires alike, V and J usage looked biased. Unrelated individuals had highly overlapping thymic repertoires, as reported in related research.

Profiling relied on immunoSEQ multiplex PCR, and the TCRdb table lists in-frame clones only, not all of them. Among roughly 86,000 clones listed, approximately 97% were seen once. Thymic resections from corrective heart surgery supplied the tissue. Germline-derived CDR1 and CDR2 are SGHDT and YYEEEE. The V and J ends lost 0 bases and 0 bases, in that order; junction bases with no gene match: 8. The CDR3 loop spans 17 amino acids. As concerns this clone: No antigen is known for it.

The sample consisted of thymus tissue. The sequence was collected from a boy younger than two with a congenital heart defect but otherwise immunologically healthy. The chain is built from TRBV5-6 and TRBJ2-5; 7 nucleotides agree with TRBD2. The CDR3 coding sequence is TGTGCCAGCAGCTTGGGTGGGCTAGCGGACTACCAAGAGACCCAGTACTTC. Translated, it gives CASSLGGLADYQETQYF.